The sequence of this TCR beta chain was determined in a study of cytomegalovirus exposure and HLA in healthy donors. Whole-study results and caveats: Judged likely to be a sequencing artifact was a cluster of highly shared sequence variants. There were under 200 TCR beta chains listed as cytomegalovirus-associated.

The CDR3 length is 13 residues. V lost 0 bases and J lost 9, with 9 bases in between. In germline, CDR1 is MGHRA, CDR2 YSYEKL. In the PCR, 60 Vbeta and 13 Jbeta primers were used. Some clones are missing from TCRdb's copy, which holds only in-frame ones; the method was immunoSEQ multiplex PCR. The sample has around 150,000 clones, 79% seen once; the top ten hold 5% to 6.5%. As to this clone: What it binds is unknown.

The origin of this receptor is a man over 45 in good health and CMV-seropositive. The rearrangement joins TRBV4-1 to TRBJ2-4; the D is unclear. Sequenced: PBMCs. In DNA form, the CDR3 reads TGCGCCAGCAGCCAAGAAGAGGCTGGCATTCAGTACTTC. Translated: CASSQEEAGIQYF.